The source of this TCR beta chain is a study of CXCR4 blockade with PD-1 therapy in pancreatic cancer. Study observations and caveats: More frequent amino acid clones had more nucleotide rearrangements, suggesting convergent selection. Sequencing covered TCRbeta chains only, not alpha chains. Intratumoral clonality (mean roughly 0.14) exceeded healthy blood (approximately 0.05) but did not track survival.

The archived tumor blocks came from patients without neoadjuvant therapy before resection. V lost 1 base and J 0 bases, leaving 9 bases between the germline ends. Germline loops: CDR1 LNHDA, CDR2 SQIVND (reference sequence). CDR3 length equals 15 residues. A remark on this clone: As yet, its antigen is unknown.

The data were produced by immunoSEQ multiplex PCR, yet TCRdb's version contains in-frame clones alone and is incomplete. The sample lists about 2,700 clones, over 35% occurring once. The J gene is TRBJ1-1, the V gene TRBV19; the D gene is possibly TRBD1 (6 bases). This clonotype was obtained from a human donor with pancreatic ductal adenocarcinoma. The sequenced sample consisted of tumor tissue. CDR3: CASSIGGALNTEAFF. The CDR3 nucleotides read TGTGCCAGTAGTATAGGGGGGGCCCTGAACACTGAAGCTTTCTTT. Combining the CDR3 with reference TRBV19 and TRBJ1-1 gives the whole variable domain DGGITQSPKYLFRKEGQNVTLSCEQNLNHDAMYWYRQDPGQGLRLIYYSQIVNDFQKGDIAEGYSVSREKKESFPLTVTSAQKNPTAFYLCASSIGGALNTEAFFGQGTRLTVV.